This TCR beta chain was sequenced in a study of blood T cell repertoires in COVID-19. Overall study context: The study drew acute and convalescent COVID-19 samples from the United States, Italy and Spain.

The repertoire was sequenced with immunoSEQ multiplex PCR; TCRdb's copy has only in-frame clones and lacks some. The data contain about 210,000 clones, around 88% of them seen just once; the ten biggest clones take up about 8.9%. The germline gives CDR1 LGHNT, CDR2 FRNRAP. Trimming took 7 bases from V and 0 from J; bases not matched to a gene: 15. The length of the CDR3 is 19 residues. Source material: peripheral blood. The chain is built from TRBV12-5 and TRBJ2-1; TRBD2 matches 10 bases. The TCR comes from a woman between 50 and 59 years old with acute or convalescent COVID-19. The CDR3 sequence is CASDLGGLASSSSYNEQFF. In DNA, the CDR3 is TGTGCTAGTGACCTGGGGGGACTAGCGTCTTCGAGCTCCTACAATGAGCAGTTCTTC.